This T cell receptor beta chain originates from a study of blood T cells in healthy people across ages. Study-wide results and limits: A roughly linear fall in TCR beta diversity per million T cells was seen with increasing age. Aged donors had fewer naive CD4+ cells and lower diversity than long-lived donors.

PCR was performed a second time for about 7 to 12 cycles using a sample-barcoded 5' primer and a J-beta primer mix. All cDNA molecules were each tagged by a template-switch adaptor with 12 random nucleotides. TCRdb reprocessed the 5' RACE reads via MiXCR and lists one record per CDR3 protein. The data show about 620,000 distinct CDR3 sequences, approximately 21% seen once. CDR3 length equals 13 residues. The V end lost 6 bases, the J end lost 4 bases, and 10 bases lay between the germline ends. Germline V gives CDR1 SEHNR, CDR2 FQNEAQ (reference sequence). Caucasian, healthy and from Russia, the donors were aged between about 6 and 90. In its sample, this clonotype was seen many times. Antigen unknown.

The source material was blood. The V call is TRBV7-9, the J call TRBJ1-5, with D uncertain. The sequence was obtained from a man aged 65 to 85 in good health. As DNA, the CDR3 is TGTGCCAGCAGTCTCGACGGGAATCAGCCCCAGCATTTT. Encoded protein: CASSLDGNQPQHF.